Each of the 13 T cell receptor beta chains below was sequenced from the same sample in a study of CD8 T cells in ankylosing spondylitis. A single record per CDR3 protein comes from TCRdb applying MiXCR to the 5' RACE reads. The table has about 33,000 distinct CDR3 sequences, approximately 10% seen once. What was sequenced was synovial fluid, either unsorted or a sorted T cell fraction (not recorded which). These receptors all come from a male donor with ankylosing spondylitis.

V gene TRBV15 combines with J gene TRBJ2-7; 7 bases are a match to TRBD2. This CDR3 has 16 amino acids. V dropped 1 base and J dropped 4; count of bases not matched to a gene: 10. Germline loops: CDR1 LNHNV, CDR2 YYDKDF (reference sequence). The CDR3 reads CATSRGGRLAEYEQYF. CDR3 nucleotide sequence: TGTGCCACCAGCAGAGGTGGGCGGCTAGCGGAATACGAGCAGTACTTC.

This clonotype was observed at least ten times. V gene TRBV27 combines with J gene TRBJ2-7; 10 nucleotides line up with TRBD2. Germline CDR1 reads MNHEY; CDR2 reads SMNVEV (reference sequence). The ends lost 4 bases at V and 1 base at J; junction bases unmatched: 1. CDR3 length: 14 amino acids. The CDR3 reads CASSSLAGSYEQYF. In DNA, the CDR3 is TGTGCCAGCAGTTCACTAGCGGGATCCTACGAGCAGTACTTC.

This clonotype was counted only a few times. The chain carries TRBV6-1 and TRBJ2-1, with 11 nucleotides matching TRBD2. The CDR3 contains 19 residues. The junction had 13 bases not matched to a gene; V was cut back by 2 bases and J by 4 bases. Germline V CDR1 and CDR2: MNHNS, SASEGT. This CDR3 reads CASSERATSGREFYNEQFF. CDR3 coding DNA: TGTGCCAGCAGTGAAAGGGCTACTAGCGGGAGAGAATTTTACAATGAGCAGTTCTTC.

This clonotype occurred a few times. A read error is possible here, since a much larger clone lies one base away. The chain has TRBV10-3 and TRBJ2-1; D is undetermined. Germline values: CDR1 ENHRY, CDR2 SYGVKD. The CDR3 runs 12 residues. The CDR3 here is CASQSEYNEQLF. CDR3 nucleotides: TGTGCCAGCCAGTCTGAGTACAATGAGCAGCTCTTC.

Here the CDR3 DNA reads TGCGCCAGCAGCCCCGGGACGGAACATGTTCGGGAGCAGTTCTTC. Translating it yields CASSPGTEHVREQFF. The V and J genes are TRBV5-1 and TRBJ2-1; D tentatively fits TRBD1 or TRBD2 (5 bases each). This CDR3 contains 15 residues. The germline gives CDR1 SGHRS, CDR2 YFSETQ. Trimming took off 4 bases at V and 10 bases at J, with 21 bases between the two ends.

In its sample, this clonotype was seen many times. V gene TRBV20-1 combines with J gene TRBJ2-1; TRBD2 aligns across 7 bases. Germline assignment: CDR1 DFQATT and CDR2 SNEGSKA (reference sequence). CDR3 length: 15 amino acids. V lost 1 base and J lost 7; bases outside the gene matches: 10. The CDR3 region is CSARAGGWYMNEQFF. In nucleotides, the CDR3 is TGCAGTGCTAGAGCGGGAGGCTGGTATATGAATGAGCAGTTCTTC.

The gene calls are TRBV28 and TRBJ2-1; 14 nucleotides align to TRBD2. The CDR3 extends over 18 amino acids. CDR1 is MDHEN and CDR2 is SYDVKM in the germline V gene. V trimming: 1 base; J trimming: 9 bases; junction bases outside the gene matches: 11. The CDR3 region has the DNA TGTGCCAGCAGTTTATCCCTATTAGGGACTAGCGGGAGTTTTGAGCAGTTCTTC. It translates to CASSLSLLGTSGSFEQFF.

In this sample, this clonotype turned up many times. The chain is built from TRBV28 and TRBJ2-3; 7 positions agree with TRBD2. With 7 bases clipped from V and 6 bases from J, the junction kept 7 bases outside the gene matches. There are 13 residues in the CDR3. Germline lookup yields CDR1 MDHEN and CDR2 SYDVKM. CDR3 region: CASTKAGLDTQYF. The CDR3 coding sequence is TGTGCCAGCACCAAAGCGGGACTTGATACGCAGTATTTT.

This clonotype was detected many times. The chain has TRBV6-5 and TRBJ2-2; maybe TRBD1 (6 bases). Germline values: CDR1 MNHEY, CDR2 SVGAGI. The V gene lost 0 bases and the J gene lost 3 bases, with 8 bases spanning the gap. CDR3 size: 15 residues. CDR3 coding DNA: TGTGCCAGCAGTTACTCCGGGACACACACCGGGGAGCTGTTTTTT. This gives the protein CASSYSGTHTGELFF.

This clonotype was recorded many times. The chain is built from TRBV3-1 and TRBJ2-5; 7 bases align to TRBD2. This CDR3 spans 13 amino acids. CDR1 and CDR2 (germline): LGHDT, YNNKEL (reference sequence). V was clipped by 2 bases and J by 5 bases; unmatched bases: 2. The CDR3 DNA is TGTGCCAGCAGCCAATGGGGGGGGGAGACCCAGTACTTC. Its protein is CASSQWGGETQYF.

V usage is TRBV5-1 and J usage is TRBJ2-7, with a possible D match to TRBD2 (6 bases). The CDR3 runs 15 residues. Looked up from germline, CDR1 is SGHRS and CDR2 is YFSETQ. The V gene lost 0 bases and the J gene lost 5 bases, with 15 bases spanning the gap. The CDR3 loop is CASSLAAGGVDEQYF. The CDR3 DNA sequence: TGCGCCAGCAGCTTGGCCGCTGGAGGGGTGGACGAGCAGTACTTC. Looking up the rest from reference TRBV5-1 and TRBJ2-7 gives the full variable domain: KAGVTQTPRYLIKTRGQQVTLSCSPISGHRSVSWYQQTPGQGLQFLFEYFSETQRNKGNFPGRFSGRQFSNSRSEMNVSTLELGDSALYLCASSLAAGGVDEQYFGPGTRLTVT.

This clonotype was recorded many times. The chain carries TRBV18 and TRBJ2-7; D call uncertain. The CDR3 is 14 amino acids. The V end was cut by 4 bases, the J end by 4 bases, with 14 bases between. CDR1 and CDR2 from the germline V gene are KGHSH and LQKENI. The CDR3 coding sequence is TGTGCCAGCTCACGGCAGAACGGGCCATACGAGCAGTACTTC. This gives the protein CASSRQNGPYEQYF.

The chain carries TRBV28 and TRBJ1-5, with TRBD1 identical over 8 bases. Trimming took 6 bases from V and 0 from J; bases not matched to a gene: 13. Germline CDR1 is MDHEN and CDR2 is SYDVKM. CDR3 length equals 18 residues. In DNA form, the CDR3 reads TGTGCCAGCAGCCTATCCCCGGGACAGGATGATAGCAATCAGCCCCAGCATTTT. Translated, it gives CASSLSPGQDDSNQPQHF.